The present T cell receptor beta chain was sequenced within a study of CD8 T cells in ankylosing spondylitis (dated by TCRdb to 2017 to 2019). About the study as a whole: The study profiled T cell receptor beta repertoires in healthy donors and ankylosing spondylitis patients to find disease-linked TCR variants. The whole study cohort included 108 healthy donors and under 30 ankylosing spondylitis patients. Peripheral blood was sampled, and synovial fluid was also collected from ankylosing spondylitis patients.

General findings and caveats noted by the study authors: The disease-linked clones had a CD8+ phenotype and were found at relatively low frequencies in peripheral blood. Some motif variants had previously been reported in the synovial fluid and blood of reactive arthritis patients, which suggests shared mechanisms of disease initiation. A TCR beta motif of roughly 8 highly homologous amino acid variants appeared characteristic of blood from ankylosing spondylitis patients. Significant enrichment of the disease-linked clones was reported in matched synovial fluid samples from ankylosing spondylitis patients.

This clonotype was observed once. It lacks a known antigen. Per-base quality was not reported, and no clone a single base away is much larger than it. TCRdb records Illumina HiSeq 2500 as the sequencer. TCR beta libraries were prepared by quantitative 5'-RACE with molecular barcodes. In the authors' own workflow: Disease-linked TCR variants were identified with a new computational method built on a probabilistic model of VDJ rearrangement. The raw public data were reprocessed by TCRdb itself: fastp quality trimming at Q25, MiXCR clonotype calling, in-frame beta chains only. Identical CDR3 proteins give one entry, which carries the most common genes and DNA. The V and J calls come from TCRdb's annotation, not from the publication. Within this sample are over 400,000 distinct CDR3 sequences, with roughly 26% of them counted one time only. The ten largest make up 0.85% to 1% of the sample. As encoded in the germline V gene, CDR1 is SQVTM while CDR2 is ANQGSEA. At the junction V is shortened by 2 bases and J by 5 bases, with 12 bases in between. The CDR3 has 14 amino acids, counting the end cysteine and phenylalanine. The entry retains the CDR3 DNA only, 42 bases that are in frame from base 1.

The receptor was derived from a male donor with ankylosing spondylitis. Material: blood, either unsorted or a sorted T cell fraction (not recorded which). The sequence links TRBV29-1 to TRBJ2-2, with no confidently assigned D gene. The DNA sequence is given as TGCAGCGTTGAAAGGGCAGGACGAACCGGGGAGCTGTTTTTT. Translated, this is CSVERAGRTGELFF.